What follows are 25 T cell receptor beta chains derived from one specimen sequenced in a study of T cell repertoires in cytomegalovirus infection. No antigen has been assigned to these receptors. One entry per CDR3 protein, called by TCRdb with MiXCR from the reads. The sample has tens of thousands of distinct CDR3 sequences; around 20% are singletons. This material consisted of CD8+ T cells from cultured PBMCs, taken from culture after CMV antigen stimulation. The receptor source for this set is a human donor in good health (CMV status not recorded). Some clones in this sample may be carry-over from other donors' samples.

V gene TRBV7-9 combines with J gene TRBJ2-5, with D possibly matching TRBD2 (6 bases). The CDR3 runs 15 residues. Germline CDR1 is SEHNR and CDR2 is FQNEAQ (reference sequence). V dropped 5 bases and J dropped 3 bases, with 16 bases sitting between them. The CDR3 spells CASSPPGLRKETQYF. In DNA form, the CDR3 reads TGTGCCAGCAGCCCACCGGGACTCCGAAAAGAGACCCAGTACTTC.

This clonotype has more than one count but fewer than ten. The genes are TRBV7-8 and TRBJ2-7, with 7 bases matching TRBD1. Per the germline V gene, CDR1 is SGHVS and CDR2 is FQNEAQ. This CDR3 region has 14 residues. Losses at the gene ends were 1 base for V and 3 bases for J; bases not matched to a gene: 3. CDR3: CASSLGDSYYEQYF. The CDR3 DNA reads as TGTGCCAGCAGCTTAGGGGACAGCTACTACGAGCAGTACTTC.

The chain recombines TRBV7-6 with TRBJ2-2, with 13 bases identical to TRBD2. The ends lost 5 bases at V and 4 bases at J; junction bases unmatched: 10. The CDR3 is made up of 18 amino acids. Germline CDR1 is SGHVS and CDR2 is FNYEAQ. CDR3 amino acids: CASSVGLAGVVGTGELFF. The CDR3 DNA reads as TGTGCCAGCAGCGTAGGACTAGCGGGAGTCGTCGGCACCGGGGAGCTGTTTTTT.

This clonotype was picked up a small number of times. CDR3 in DNA: TGTGCCAGCAGCTTAGTTGGGCTAGCGGGAGGCGGGGTTTTGGATACGCAGTATTTT. Translated: CASSLVGLAGGGVLDTQYF. The V and J genes are TRBV7-2 and TRBJ2-3; TRBD2 matches at 11 bases. CDR3 size: 19 residues. CDR1 is SGHTA, CDR2 FQGNSA, per germline. V dropped 1 base and J dropped 6; count of bases not matched to a gene: 15.

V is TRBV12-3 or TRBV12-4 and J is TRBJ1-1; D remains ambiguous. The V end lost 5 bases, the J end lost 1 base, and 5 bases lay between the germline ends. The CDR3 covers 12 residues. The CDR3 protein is CASSRTNTEAFF. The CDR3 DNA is TGTGCCAGCAGTCGGACGAACACTGAAGCTTTCTTT.

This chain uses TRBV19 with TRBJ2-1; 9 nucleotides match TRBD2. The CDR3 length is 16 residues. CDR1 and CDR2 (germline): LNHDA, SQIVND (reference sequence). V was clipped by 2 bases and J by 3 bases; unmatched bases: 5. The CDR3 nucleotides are TGTGCCAGTAGTATAAGACTAGCGGTGAACTACAATGAGCAGTTCTTC. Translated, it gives CASSIRLAVNYNEQFF. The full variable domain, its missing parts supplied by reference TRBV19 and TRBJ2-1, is DGGITQSPKYLFRKEGQNVTLSCEQNLNHDAMYWYRQDPGQGLRLIYYSQIVNDFQKGDIAEGYSVSREKKESFPLTVTSAQKNPTAFYLCASSIRLAVNYNEQFFGPGTRLTVL.

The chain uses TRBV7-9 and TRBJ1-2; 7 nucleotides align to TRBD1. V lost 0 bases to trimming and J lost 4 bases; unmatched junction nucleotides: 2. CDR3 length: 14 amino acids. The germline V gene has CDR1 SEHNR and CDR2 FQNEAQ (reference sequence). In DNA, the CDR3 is TGTGCCAGCAGCTTAGCACAGGGGAGCTATGGCTACACCTTC. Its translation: CASSLAQGSYGYTF.

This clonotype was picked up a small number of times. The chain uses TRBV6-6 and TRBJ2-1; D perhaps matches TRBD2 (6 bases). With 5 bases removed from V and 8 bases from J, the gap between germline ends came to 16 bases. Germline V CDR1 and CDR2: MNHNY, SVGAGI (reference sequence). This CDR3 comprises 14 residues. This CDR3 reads CASSLRLGSDEQFF. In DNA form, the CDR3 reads TGTGCCAGCAGTCTCAGACTAGGGTCCGATGAGCAGTTCTTC.

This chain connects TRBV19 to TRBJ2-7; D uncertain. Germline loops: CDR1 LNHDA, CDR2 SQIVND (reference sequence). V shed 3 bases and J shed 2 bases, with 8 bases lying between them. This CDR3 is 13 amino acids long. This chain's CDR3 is CASSMGFPYEQYF. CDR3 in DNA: TGTGCCAGTAGTATGGGGTTTCCCTACGAGCAGTACTTC.

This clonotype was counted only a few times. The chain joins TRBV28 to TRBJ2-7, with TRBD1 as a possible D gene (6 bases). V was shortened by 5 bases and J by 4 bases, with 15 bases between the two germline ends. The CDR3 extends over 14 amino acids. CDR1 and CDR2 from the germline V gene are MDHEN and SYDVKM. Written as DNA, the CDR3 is TGTGCCAGCAGTGCCCGCAACACAGGGTACGAGCAGTACTTC. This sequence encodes CASSARNTGYEQYF. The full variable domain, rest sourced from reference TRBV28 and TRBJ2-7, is DVKVTQSSRYLVKRTGEKVFLECVQDMDHENMFWYRQDPGLGLRLIYFSYDVKMKEKGDIPEGYSVSREKKERFSLILESASTNQTSMYLCASSARNTGYEQYFGPGTRLTVT.

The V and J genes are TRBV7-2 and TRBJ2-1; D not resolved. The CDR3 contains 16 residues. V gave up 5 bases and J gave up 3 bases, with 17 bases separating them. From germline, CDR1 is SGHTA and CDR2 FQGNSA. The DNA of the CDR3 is TGTGCCAGCAGCCCTCGAGGTTTTAGCCTCTACAATGAGCAGTTCTTC. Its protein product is CASSPRGFSLYNEQFF. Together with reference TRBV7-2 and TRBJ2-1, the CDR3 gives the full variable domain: GAGVSQSPSNKVTEKGKDVELRCDPISGHTALYWYRQSLGQGLEFLIYFQGNSAPDKSGLPSDRFSAERTGGSVSTLTIQRTQQEDSAVYLCASSPRGFSLYNEQFFGPGTRLTVL.

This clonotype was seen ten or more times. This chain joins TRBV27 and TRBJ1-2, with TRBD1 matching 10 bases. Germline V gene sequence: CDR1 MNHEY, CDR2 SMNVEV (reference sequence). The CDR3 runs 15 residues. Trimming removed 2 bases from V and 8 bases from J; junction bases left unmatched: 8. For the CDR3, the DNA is TGTGCCAGCAGTTTAAATAAGGGACAGGGGCACGGCTACACCTTC. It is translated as CASSLNKGQGHGYTF.

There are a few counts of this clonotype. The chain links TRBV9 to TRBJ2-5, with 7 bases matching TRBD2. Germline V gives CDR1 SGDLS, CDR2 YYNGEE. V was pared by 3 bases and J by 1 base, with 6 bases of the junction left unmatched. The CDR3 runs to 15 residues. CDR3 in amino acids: CASSGDGGTQETQYF. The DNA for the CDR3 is TGTGCCAGCAGCGGGGACGGGGGGACCCAAGAGACCCAGTACTTC.

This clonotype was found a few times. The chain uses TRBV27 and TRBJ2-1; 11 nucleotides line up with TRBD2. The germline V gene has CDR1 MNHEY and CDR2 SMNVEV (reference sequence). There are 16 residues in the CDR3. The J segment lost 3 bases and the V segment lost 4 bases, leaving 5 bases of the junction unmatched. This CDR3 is CASSYVGLAGYNEQFF. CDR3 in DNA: TGTGCCAGCAGTTATGTCGGACTAGCGGGCTACAATGAGCAGTTCTTC.

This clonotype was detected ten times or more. The CDR3 nucleotides are TGTGCCAGCAAGGCTTTTCGAGGGGAAGAGACCCAGTACTTC. Encoded protein: CASKAFRGEETQYF. The genes are TRBV27 and TRBJ2-5; D tentatively reads TRBD1 or TRBD2 (5 bases each). V lost 7 bases to trimming and J lost 3 bases, with 15 bases between them. The CDR3 has 14 amino acids. CDR1 and CDR2 from the germline V gene are MNHEY and SMNVEV (reference sequence).

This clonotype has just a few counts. The CDR3 nucleotides are TGTGCCAGCAGCCCGGACAGAAACAGACTGTTTTTT. Its protein product is CASSPDRNRLFF. The chain joins TRBV7-9 to TRBJ1-4, with D possibly being TRBD1 (6 bases). The V end lost 5 bases, the J end lost 13 bases, and 14 bases lay between the germline ends. This CDR3 is 12 amino acids long. Germline CDR1 SEHNR, CDR2 FQNEAQ (reference sequence).

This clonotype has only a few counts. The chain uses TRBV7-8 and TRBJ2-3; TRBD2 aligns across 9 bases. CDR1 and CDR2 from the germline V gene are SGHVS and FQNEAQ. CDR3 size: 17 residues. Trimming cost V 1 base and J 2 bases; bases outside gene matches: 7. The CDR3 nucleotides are TGTGCCAGCAGCTTAGGTCTGAGCGGGGGGACCACAGATACGCAGTATTTT. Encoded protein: CASSLGLSGGTTDTQYF.

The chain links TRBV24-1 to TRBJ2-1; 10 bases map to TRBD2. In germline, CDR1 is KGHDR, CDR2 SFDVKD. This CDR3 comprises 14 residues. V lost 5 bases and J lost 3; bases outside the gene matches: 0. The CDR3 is CATSGTSGYNEQFF. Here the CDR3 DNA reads TGTGCCACCAGTGGGACTAGCGGCTACAATGAGCAGTTCTTC.

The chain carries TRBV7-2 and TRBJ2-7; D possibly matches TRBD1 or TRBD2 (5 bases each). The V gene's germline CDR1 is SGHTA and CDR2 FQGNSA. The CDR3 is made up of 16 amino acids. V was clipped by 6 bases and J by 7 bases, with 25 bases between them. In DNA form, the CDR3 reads TGTGCCAGCAGGGTGGGACGACAGCACCCTGCCGATGAGCAGTACTTC. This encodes CASRVGRQHPADEQYF.

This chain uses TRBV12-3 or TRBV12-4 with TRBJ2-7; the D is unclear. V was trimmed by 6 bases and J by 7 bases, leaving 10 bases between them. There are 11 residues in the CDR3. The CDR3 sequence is CASSRGSEQYF. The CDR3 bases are TGTGCCAGCAGCAGAGGTTCTGAGCAGTACTTC.

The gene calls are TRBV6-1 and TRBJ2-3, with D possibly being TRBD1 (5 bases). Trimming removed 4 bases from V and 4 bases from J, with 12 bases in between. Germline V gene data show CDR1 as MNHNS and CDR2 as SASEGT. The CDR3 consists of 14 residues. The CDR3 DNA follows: TGTGCCAGCAGTGGAGGTCAGGGTCCAGATACGCAGTATTTT. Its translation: CASSGGQGPDTQYF.

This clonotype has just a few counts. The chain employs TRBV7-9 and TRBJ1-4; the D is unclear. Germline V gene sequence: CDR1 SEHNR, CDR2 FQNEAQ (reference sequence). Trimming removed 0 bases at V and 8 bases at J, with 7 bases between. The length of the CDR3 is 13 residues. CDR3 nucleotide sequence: TGTGCCAGCAGCTTAGCTGGGAACGAAAAACTGTTTTTT. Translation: CASSLAGNEKLFF.

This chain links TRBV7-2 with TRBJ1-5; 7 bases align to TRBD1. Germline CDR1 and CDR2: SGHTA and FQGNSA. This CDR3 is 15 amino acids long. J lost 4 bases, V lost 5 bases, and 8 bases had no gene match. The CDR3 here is CASSPGEGANQPQHF. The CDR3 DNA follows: TGTGCCAGCAGCCCCGGGGAGGGGGCAAATCAGCCCCAGCATTTT.

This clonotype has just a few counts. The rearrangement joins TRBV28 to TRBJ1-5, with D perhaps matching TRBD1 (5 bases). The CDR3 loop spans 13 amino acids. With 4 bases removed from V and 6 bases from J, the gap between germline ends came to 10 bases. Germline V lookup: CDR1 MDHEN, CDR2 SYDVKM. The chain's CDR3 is CASSSYGGQPQHF. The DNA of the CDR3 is TGTGCCAGCAGTTCATACGGGGGTCAGCCCCAGCATTTT.

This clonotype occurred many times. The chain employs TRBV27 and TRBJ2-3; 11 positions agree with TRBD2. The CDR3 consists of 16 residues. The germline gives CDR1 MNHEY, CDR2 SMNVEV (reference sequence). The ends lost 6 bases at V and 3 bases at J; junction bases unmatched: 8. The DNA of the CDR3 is TGTGCCAGCAGGATAATAACTAGCGGGAGTACAGATACGCAGTATTTT. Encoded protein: CASRIITSGSTDTQYF.